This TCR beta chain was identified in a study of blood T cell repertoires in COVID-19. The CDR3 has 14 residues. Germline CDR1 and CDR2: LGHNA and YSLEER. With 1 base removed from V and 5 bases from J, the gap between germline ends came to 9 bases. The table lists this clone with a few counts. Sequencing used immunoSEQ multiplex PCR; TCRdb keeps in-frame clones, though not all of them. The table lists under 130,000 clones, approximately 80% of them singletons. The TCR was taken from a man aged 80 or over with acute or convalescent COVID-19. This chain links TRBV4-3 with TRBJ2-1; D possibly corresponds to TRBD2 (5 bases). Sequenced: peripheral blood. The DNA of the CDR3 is TGCGCCAGCAGCCAAGCCCGGACTGACAATGAGCAGTTCTTC. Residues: CASSQARTDNEQFF.